These 5 T cell receptor beta chains were all obtained from the same sample, sequenced in a study of beta chain features in type 1 diabetes. Study findings and constraints: Type 1 diabetes patients had TCRB CDR3s that were shorter (moderately but significantly so) in all four CD4+ subsets.

Sequenced material consisted of expressed TCRB transcripts (all of the isolated RNA was reverse transcribed). Data came from immunoSEQ multiplex PCR; TCRdb stores just in-frame clones and leaves some out. In the table there are about 28,000 clones, approximately 64% of which are singletons. Antigen specificity for these receptors is unknown. Sequencing was carried out using Tregs from blood. Receptor source: a woman aged 25 to 39 with type 1 diabetes.

This chain joins TRBV5-5 and TRBJ2-1, with D perhaps matching TRBD1 (6 bases). CDR3 length equals 15 residues. The germline V gene encodes CDR1 SGHKS and CDR2 YYEKEE (reference sequence). Trimming removed 4 bases from V and 1 base from J, with 12 bases in between. The CDR3, as DNA: TGTGCCAGCAGCCCCAGGGGCGGATCCTACAATGAGCAGTTCTTC. Encoded protein: CASSPRGGSYNEQFF.

The chain employs TRBV7-8 and TRBJ2-3, with 13 nucleotides matching TRBD2. Trimming at V came to 5 bases and at J to 4 bases, leaving 6 bases not matched to a gene. CDR3 length: 16 amino acids. Germline CDR1 is SGHVS and CDR2 is FQNEAQ. The DNA of the CDR3 is TGTGCCAGCAGCCCTGGGACTAGCGGGACTGCAGATACGCAGTATTTT. Translated, it gives CASSPGTSGTADTQYF.

This rearrangement joins TRBV4-1 to TRBJ1-2; 8 nucleotides line up with TRBD1. There are 14 residues in the CDR3. In germline, CDR1 is MGHRA, CDR2 YSYEKL. V shed 4 bases and J 2 bases; nucleotides not matched to a gene: 3. CDR3 loop: CASSPQGVNYGYTF. The CDR3 DNA sequence: TGCGCCAGCAGCCCACAGGGGGTGAACTATGGCTACACCTTC.

The chain is built from TRBV28 and TRBJ2-1; 12 bases agree with TRBD1. After removal of 4 bases from V and 9 bases from J, the junction contained 7 bases not matched to a gene. The CDR3 extends over 15 amino acids. Germline V gives CDR1 MDHEN, CDR2 SYDVKM. CDR3 amino acids: CASSSGTGGEGEQFF. CDR3 DNA: TGTGCCAGCAGTTCCGGGACAGGGGGCGAGGGTGAGCAGTTCTTC. The whole variable domain, remainder taken from reference TRBV28 and TRBJ2-1, is DVKVTQSSRYLVKRTGEKVFLECVQDMDHENMFWYRQDPGLGLRLIYFSYDVKMKEKGDIPEGYSVSREKKERFSLILESASTNQTSMYLCASSSGTGGEGEQFFGPGTRLTVL.

The rearrangement links TRBV27 to TRBJ2-7; weak D call: TRBD1 (7 bases). V lost 6 bases and J 7 bases, leaving 22 bases between the germline ends. Germline lookup yields CDR1 MNHEY and CDR2 SMNVEV (reference sequence). The CDR3 is 15 amino acids. The CDR3 DNA sequence: TGTGCCAGCAGCACGACAGGGACCGAACGGGGGGAGCAGTACTTC. It is translated as CASSTTGTERGEQYF.